This T cell receptor beta chain was sequenced in a study of shared clonotypes between healthy human individuals. Comments on this clone: No antigen is known for it.

The naive CD8 population came from CD45RO-negative cells selected for CCR7, without terminally differentiated effector memory CD45RA+ cells. Method: immunoSEQ multiplex PCR; TCRdb's copy keeps in-frame clones and lacks some. The sample carries some 2,000,000 clones, approximately 94% recorded once. Trimming removed 4 bases at V and 2 bases at J, with 5 bases between. The CDR3 is 13 residues long. The germline V gene has CDR1 MGHRA and CDR2 YSYEKL. Study observations and caveats: Expectations were that clonotype sharing among donors would be affected by sequencing depth. With few donors, the genetic and exposure-history diversity represented was limited.

Material for sequencing was naive CD8+ T cells sorted from blood. V usage is TRBV4-1 and J usage is TRBJ1-4; D is ambiguous. The TCR originated in a man aged 18 to 30 in good health. The CDR3 is CASSLPTNEKLFF. The CDR3, as DNA: TGCGCCAGCAGCCTGCCTACTAATGAAAAACTGTTTTTT.